Listed below are T cell receptor beta chains from one sample, sequenced in a study of Graves' ophthalmopathy and Graves' hyperthyroidism. TCRdb fed the multiplex PCR reads into MiXCR, producing one record per CDR3 protein. The top ten clones hold 9.1% of a sample with about 210,000 distinct CDR3 sequences, under 30% of them seen once. Material: peripheral blood. The receptors derive from a man in his fifties or sixties with Graves' ophthalmopathy. Both conserved end residues are part of each CDR3. D genes are given only for firm matches. Rows give clone size only sometimes, using once, few, many, or a class for an expanded clone.

J gene: TRBJ2-6; V gene: TRBV27; D gene: TRBD1; clone size: once; CDR3 length: 18; CDR3 protein: CASRLAGTEQSGANVLTF; CDR3 DNA: TGTGCCAGCAGACTCGCCGGGACAGAACAATCTGGGGCCAACGTCCTGACTTTC
J gene: TRBJ2-7; V gene: TRBV6-2/TRBV6-3; D gene: TRBD2; clone size: many; CDR3 length: 19; CDR3 protein: CASSYRGGLAGEASYEQYF; CDR3 DNA: TGTGCCAGCAGTTACCGGGGGGGACTAGCGGGAGAAGCTTCCTACGAGCAGTACTTC
J gene: TRBJ2-5; V gene: TRBV12-3/TRBV12-4; D gene: TRBD1; clone size: -; CDR3 length: 16; CDR3 protein: CASSLAGTGGFETQYF; CDR3 DNA: TGTGCCAGCAGTTTAGCCGGGACAGGGGGCTTTGAGACCCAGTACTTC
J gene: TRBJ1-1; V gene: TRBV2; D gene: TRBD1; clone size: many; CDR3 length: 13; CDR3 protein: CASRTTGDTEAFF; CDR3 DNA: TGTGCCAGCAGAACGACAGGGGACACTGAAGCTTTCTTT
J gene: TRBJ1-6; V gene: TRBV28; D gene: -; clone size: many; CDR3 length: 15; CDR3 protein: CASRAKSSYNSPLHF; CDR3 DNA: TGTGCCAGCAGGGCTAAGAGCTCCTATAATTCACCCCTCCACTTT
J gene: TRBJ1-6; V gene: TRBV20-1; D gene: -; clone size: many; CDR3 length: 13; CDR3 protein: CSASTGGRSPLHF; CDR3 DNA: TGCAGTGCTTCTACTGGGGGGAGATCACCCCTCCACTTT
J gene: TRBJ2-4; V gene: TRBV12-3/TRBV12-4; D gene: -; clone size: many; CDR3 length: 17; CDR3 protein: CASSSYGTRGVGNIQYF; CDR3 DNA: TGTGCCAGCAGTTCTTACGGGACCAGGGGGGTCGGAAACATTCAGTACTTC
J gene: TRBJ1-1; V gene: TRBV19; D gene: TRBD1; clone size: -; CDR3 length: 12; CDR3 protein: CATDRGYTEAFF; CDR3 DNA: TGTGCCACCGACAGGGGATACACTGAAGCTTTCTTT
J gene: TRBJ2-5; V gene: TRBV6-1; D gene: -; clone size: many; CDR3 length: 13; CDR3 protein: CASMKGGQETQYF; CDR3 DNA: TGTGCCAGCATGAAAGGAGGGCAAGAGACCCAGTACTTC
J gene: TRBJ2-5; V gene: TRBV6-2/TRBV6-3; D gene: -; clone size: many; CDR3 length: 12; CDR3 protein: CASSSIEETQYF; CDR3 DNA: TGTGCCAGCAGTTCCATAGAAGAGACCCAGTACTTC
J gene: TRBJ2-5; V gene: TRBV24-1; D gene: TRBD2; clone size: -; CDR3 length: 16; CDR3 protein: CATSDAGTSVQETQYF; CDR3 DNA: TGTGCCACCAGTGACGCCGGGACTAGCGTACAAGAGACCCAGTACTTC
J gene: TRBJ2-7; V gene: TRBV9; D gene: -; clone size: many; CDR3 length: 16; CDR3 protein: CASSVGPGLSSYEQYF; CDR3 DNA: TGTGCCAGCAGCGTAGGCCCGGGTCTTAGCTCCTACGAGCAGTACTTC
J gene: TRBJ2-7; V gene: TRBV2; D gene: -; clone size: many; CDR3 length: 12; CDR3 protein: CASSDGAYEQYF; CDR3 DNA: TGTGCCAGCTCGGACGGCGCCTACGAGCAGTACTTC
J gene: TRBJ2-7; V gene: TRBV15; D gene: -; clone size: -; CDR3 length: 14; CDR3 protein: CATSRDRSSYEQYF; CDR3 DNA: TGTGCCACCAGCAGAGACCGGAGCTCCTACGAGCAGTACTTC
J gene: TRBJ1-2; V gene: TRBV6-4; D gene: -; clone size: many; CDR3 length: 13; CDR3 protein: CASSDSRRSGYTF; CDR3 DNA: TGTGCCAGCAGTGACTCGAGGCGCTCGGGCTACACCTTC
J gene: TRBJ2-7; V gene: TRBV27; D gene: TRBD1; clone size: many; CDR3 length: 14; CDR3 protein: CASSHGQDSHEQYF; CDR3 DNA: TGTGCCAGCAGTCACGGACAGGACTCTCACGAGCAGTACTTC
J gene: TRBJ2-7; V gene: TRBV11-2; D gene: TRBD2; clone size: -; CDR3 length: 17; CDR3 protein: CASSLVSLAGTFYEQYF; CDR3 DNA: TGTGCCAGCAGCTTAGTCTCCCTAGCGGGCACCTTCTACGAGCAGTACTTC
J gene: TRBJ2-7; V gene: TRBV28; D gene: TRBD2; clone size: many; CDR3 length: 16; CDR3 protein: CASRKMSASGAGEQYF; CDR3 DNA: TGTGCCAGCAGAAAAATGTCGGCTAGCGGAGCCGGGGAGCAGTACTTC
J gene: TRBJ1-6; V gene: TRBV28; D gene: -; clone size: many; CDR3 length: 12; CDR3 protein: CASSLRQLTLHF; CDR3 DNA: TGTGCCAGCAGTTTACGACAGTTAACTCTCCACTTT
J gene: TRBJ2-7; V gene: TRBV2; D gene: TRBD1; clone size: many; CDR3 length: 15; CDR3 protein: CASGHSAGGDYEQYF; CDR3 DNA: TGTGCCAGCGGTCATTCGGCAGGGGGAGACTACGAGCAGTACTTC
J gene: TRBJ2-5; V gene: TRBV7-9; D gene: TRBD2; clone size: many; CDR3 length: 14; CDR3 protein: CASSRSGNGETQYF; CDR3 DNA: TGTGCCAGCAGCCGCAGCGGGAATGGGGAGACCCAGTACTTC
J gene: TRBJ2-7; V gene: TRBV6-2/TRBV6-3; D gene: -; clone size: many; CDR3 length: 16; CDR3 protein: CASSTTRTANSYEQYF; CDR3 DNA: TGTGCCAGCAGTACGACCCGGACAGCGAACTCCTACGAGCAGTACTTC
J gene: TRBJ2-7; V gene: TRBV28; D gene: TRBD1; clone size: -; CDR3 length: 15; CDR3 protein: CASNGRTGWSYEQYF; CDR3 DNA: TGTGCCAGCAACGGAAGGACAGGGTGGTCCTACGAGCAGTACTTC
J gene: TRBJ1-6; V gene: TRBV6-1; D gene: -; clone size: many; CDR3 length: 15; CDR3 protein: CASSVAGDYNSPLHF; CDR3 DNA: TGTGCCAGCAGTGTAGCAGGGGACTATAATTCACCCCTCCACTTT